The clone carrying this TCR beta chain has more than one count but fewer than ten. Its antigen is undetermined. This specimen comes from a study of CD8+ T cells in alopecia areata. Study information: Tofacitinib was given for 6 to 18 months, then stopped for 6 months.

The V and J ends lost 4 bases and 6 bases, in that order; junction bases with no gene match: 6. CDR3 length equals 14 residues. Per germline, CDR1 SGHDT and CDR2 YYEEEE. Regarding the study as a whole: The study also sequences resident alphabeta T cells of normal skin in scalp samples. Persistence in scalp and blood during tofacitinib was observed for many expanded lesional clones.

As for treatment: oral pan-JAK inhibitor, 5-10 mg twice daily. From alopecia areata patients, lesional scalp punch biopsies and peripheral blood were collected. TCR sequencing used cDNA made by reverse transcription of extracted RNA. Profiled with immunoSEQ multiplex PCR; TCRdb holds only in-frame clones, not every one. The profile covers about 180,000 clones, with about 53% appearing a single time and 9.5% to 14% taken by the ten largest. The clonotype originates from a human donor with alopecia areata. Sequenced here: CD8+ T cells sorted from blood, sampled at week 24, from a patient treated with tofacitinib. This chain joins TRBV5-6 and TRBJ2-7, with 11 bases aligning to TRBD2. DNA for the CDR3: TGTGCCAGCAGCCTCGGGACTAGCGGAGCCGAGCAGTACTTC. Its protein product is CASSLGTSGAEQYF.